This T cell receptor beta chain was recovered during a study of blood T cell repertoires in COVID-19. For the study at large: Sources were T cells, B-cell-depleted T cells, or PBMCs; the material itself was cDNA or gDNA.

In the source study's methods: Researchers report that nucleated cell counts were estimated from reference gene primer amplification. Sequencing used immunoSEQ multiplex PCR; TCRdb keeps in-frame clones, though not all of them. The D gene and trimming were derived from the DNA, and the V and J assignments and clone size from that table. The data show 130,000 to 150,000 clones, 75% to 90% seen once. This TCR came from a man aged 50 or older who had recovered from COVID-19. The sample was peripheral blood.

CDR3 in amino acids: CASSQWTSGNYNEQFF. DNA for the CDR3: TGCGCCAGCAGCCAGTGGACTAGCGGGAATTACAATGAGCAGTTCTTC. The chain joins TRBV4-3 to TRBJ2-1; 12 positions match TRBD2. The CDR3 loop spans 16 amino acids. Germline V gene lookup returns CDR1 LGHNA and CDR2 YSLEER. V lost 3 bases to trimming and J lost 4 bases; unmatched junction nucleotides: 4.